Detailed here is one TCR beta chain. Its antigen is not identified. The PCR made use of 60 Vbeta and 13 Jbeta primers. Generated by immunoSEQ multiplex PCR, the TCRdb table keeps only in-frame clones and is missing some. The table shows about 120,000 clones, with roughly four fifths occurring only once. Germline V gives CDR1 SGHVS, CDR2 FQNEAQ. With 2 bases clipped from V and 1 base from J, the junction kept 12 bases outside the gene matches. The CDR3 has 19 residues. The data were obtained in a study of cytomegalovirus exposure and HLA in healthy donors. Study-level findings and limits: CMV serostatus was the only immune exposure information that was available.

Sequencing used PBMCs. The chain combines TRBV7-8 with TRBJ1-4; 8 nucleotides line up with TRBD1. The receptor was isolated from a woman aged 18-29 years in good health and CMV-seronegative. The CDR3 DNA is TGTGCCAGCAGCTTACGGCCGACAGGGGATCGGCGAACTAATGAAAAACTGTTTTTT. Translated, it gives CASSLRPTGDRRTNEKLFF.